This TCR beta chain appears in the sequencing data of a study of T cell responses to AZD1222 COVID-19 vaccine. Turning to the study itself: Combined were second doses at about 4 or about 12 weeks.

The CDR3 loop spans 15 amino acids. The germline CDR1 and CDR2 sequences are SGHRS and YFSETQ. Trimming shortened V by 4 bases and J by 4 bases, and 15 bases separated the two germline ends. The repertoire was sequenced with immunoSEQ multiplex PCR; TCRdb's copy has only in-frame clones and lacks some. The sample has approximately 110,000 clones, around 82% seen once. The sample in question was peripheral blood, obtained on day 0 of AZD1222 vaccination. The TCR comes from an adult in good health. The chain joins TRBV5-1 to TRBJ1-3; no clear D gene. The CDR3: CASSRPDLGGNTIYF. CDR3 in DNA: TGCGCCAGCAGCCGGCCCGACTTGGGAGGAAACACCATATATTTT.